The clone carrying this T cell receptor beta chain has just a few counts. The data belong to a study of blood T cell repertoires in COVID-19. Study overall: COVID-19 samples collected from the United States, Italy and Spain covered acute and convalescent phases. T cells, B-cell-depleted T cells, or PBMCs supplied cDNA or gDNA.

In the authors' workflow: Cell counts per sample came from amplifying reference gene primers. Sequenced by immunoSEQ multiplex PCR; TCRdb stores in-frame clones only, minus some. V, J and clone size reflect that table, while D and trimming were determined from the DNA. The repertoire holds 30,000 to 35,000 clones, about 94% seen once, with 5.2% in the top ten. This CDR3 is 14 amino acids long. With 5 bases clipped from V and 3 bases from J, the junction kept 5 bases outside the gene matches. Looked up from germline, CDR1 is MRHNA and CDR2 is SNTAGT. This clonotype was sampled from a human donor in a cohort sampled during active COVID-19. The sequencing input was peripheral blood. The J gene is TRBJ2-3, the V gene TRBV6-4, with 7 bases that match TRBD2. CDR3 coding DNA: TGTGCCAGCAGTTCTAGCGGACAAACAGATACGCAGTATTTT. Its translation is CASSSSGQTDTQYF.